Here is one TCR beta chain with its context. Only in-frame clones appear in the TCRdb table, and some are missing; sequencing was by immunoSEQ multiplex PCR. The sample includes about 74,000 clones, 75% to 85% of them seen just once. This sample was taken from a study of T cell clones after liver transplantation. The CDR3 contains 16 residues. Sequencing used CD4+ T cells from blood, obtained before liver transplant. The TCR comes from a human donor who received a liver transplant. The chain employs TRBV21-1 and TRBJ2-7; the table's D call, TRBD2, has no DNA check behind it. TRBV21-1 corresponds to a pseudogene. The CDR3 nucleotides are TGTGCCAGCAGCAGCCTAGGAGCGGAAGACTCCTACGAGCAGTACTTC. Its protein is CASSSLGAEDSYEQYF.